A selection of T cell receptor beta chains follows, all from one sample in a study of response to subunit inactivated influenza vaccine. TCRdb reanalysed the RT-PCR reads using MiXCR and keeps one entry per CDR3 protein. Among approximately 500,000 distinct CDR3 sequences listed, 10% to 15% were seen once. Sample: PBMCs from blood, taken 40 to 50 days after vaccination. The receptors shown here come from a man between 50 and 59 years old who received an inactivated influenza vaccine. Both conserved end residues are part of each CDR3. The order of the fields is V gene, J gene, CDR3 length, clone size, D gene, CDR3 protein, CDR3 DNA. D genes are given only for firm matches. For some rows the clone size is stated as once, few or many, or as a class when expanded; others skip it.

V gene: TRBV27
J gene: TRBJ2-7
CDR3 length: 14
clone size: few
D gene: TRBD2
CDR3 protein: CASSPQREGFEQYF
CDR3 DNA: TGTGCCAGCAGTCCTCAGCGGGAGGGCTTCGAGCAGTACTTC

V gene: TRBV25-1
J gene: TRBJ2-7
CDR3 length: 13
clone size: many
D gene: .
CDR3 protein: CASSEGARYEQYF
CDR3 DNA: TGTGCCAGCAGTGAAGGGGCCAGATACGAGCAGTACTTC

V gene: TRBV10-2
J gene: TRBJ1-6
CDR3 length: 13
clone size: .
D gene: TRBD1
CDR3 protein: CASMDRENSPLHF
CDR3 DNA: TGCGCCAGCATGGACAGGGAAAATTCACCCCTCCACTTT

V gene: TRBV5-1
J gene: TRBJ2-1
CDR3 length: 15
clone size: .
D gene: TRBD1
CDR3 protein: CASSSPGTAYNEQFF
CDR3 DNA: TGCGCCAGCAGCTCACCCGGGACAGCCTACAATGAGCAGTTCTTC

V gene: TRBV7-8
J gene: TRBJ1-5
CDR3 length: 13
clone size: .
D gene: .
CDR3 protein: CASSLPGNQPQHF
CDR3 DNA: TGTGCCAGCAGCTTACCGGGGAATCAGCCCCAGCATTTT

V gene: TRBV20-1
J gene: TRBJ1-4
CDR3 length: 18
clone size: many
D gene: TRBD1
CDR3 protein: CSARDHIDRAATNENLFF
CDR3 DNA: TGCAGTGCTAGAGATCATATTGACAGGGCGGCAACTAATGAAAACCTGTTTTTT

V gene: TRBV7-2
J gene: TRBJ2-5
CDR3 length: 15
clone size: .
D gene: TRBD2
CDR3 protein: CASSLVGTSGRAQYF
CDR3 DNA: TGTGCCAGCAGCTTAGTAGGCACCAGCGGGAGGGCCCAGTACTTC

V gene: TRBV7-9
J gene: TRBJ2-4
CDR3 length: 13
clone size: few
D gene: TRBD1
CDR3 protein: CASKLDRVGIQYF
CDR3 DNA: TGTGCCAGCAAGCTCGACAGGGTGGGCATTCAGTACTTC

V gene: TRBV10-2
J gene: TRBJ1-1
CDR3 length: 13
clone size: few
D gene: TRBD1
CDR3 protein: CASSPDRDREAFF
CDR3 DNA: TGCGCCAGCAGTCCCGATCGGGACAGGGAAGCTTTCTTT

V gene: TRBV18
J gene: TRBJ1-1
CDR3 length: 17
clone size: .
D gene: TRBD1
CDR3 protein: CASSSGTGGLMGTEAFF
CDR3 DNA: TGTGCCAGCTCGTCCGGGACAGGGGGCTTAATGGGCACTGAAGCTTTCTTT

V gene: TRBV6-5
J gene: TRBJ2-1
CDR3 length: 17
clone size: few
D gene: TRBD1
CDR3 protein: CASSYLTGSLFYHEQFF
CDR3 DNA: TGTGCCAGCAGTTACCTGACAGGGTCTCTTTTTTACCATGAGCAGTTCTTC

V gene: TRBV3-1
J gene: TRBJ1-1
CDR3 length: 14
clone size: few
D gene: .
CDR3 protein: CASSSPRGVPKAFF
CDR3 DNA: TGTGCCAGCAGCTCCCCGCGGGGGGTGCCGAAAGCTTTCTTT

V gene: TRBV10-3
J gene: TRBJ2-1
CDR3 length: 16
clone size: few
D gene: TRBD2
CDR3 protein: CAISPSGMSSYNEQFF
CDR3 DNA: TGTGCCATCAGTCCTAGCGGGATGAGCTCCTACAATGAGCAGTTCTTC

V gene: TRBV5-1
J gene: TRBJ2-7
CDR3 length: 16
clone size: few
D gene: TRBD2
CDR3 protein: CASSASGTRSPNEQYF
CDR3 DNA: TGCGCCAGCAGCGCTTCCGGGACTAGGTCCCCTAACGAGCAGTACTTC

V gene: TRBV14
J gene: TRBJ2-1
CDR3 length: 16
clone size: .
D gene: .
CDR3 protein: CASSLRGIRSYNEQFF
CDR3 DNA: TGTGCCAGCAGCCTCAGGGGAATTAGGTCCTACAATGAGCAGTTCTTC

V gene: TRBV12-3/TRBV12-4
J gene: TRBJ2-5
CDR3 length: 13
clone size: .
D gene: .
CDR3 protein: CASSIGTSETQYF
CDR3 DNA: TGTGCCAGCAGCATCGGGACTTCAGAGACCCAGTACTTC

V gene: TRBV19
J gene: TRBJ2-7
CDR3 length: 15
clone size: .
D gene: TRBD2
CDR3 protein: CASSAALAGNYEQYF
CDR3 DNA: TGTGCCAGTAGTGCCGCCCTAGCGGGAAACTACGAGCAGTACTTC

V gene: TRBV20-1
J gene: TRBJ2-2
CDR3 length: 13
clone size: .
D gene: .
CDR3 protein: CSAKPPGTGELFF
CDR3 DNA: TGCAGTGCTAAACCCCCCGGAACCGGGGAGCTGTTTTTT

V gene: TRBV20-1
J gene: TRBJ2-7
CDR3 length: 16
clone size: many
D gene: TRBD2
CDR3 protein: CSASSAGGRVGYEQYF
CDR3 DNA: TGCAGTGCTAGTTCAGCGGGGGGACGTGTCGGGTACGAGCAGTACTTC

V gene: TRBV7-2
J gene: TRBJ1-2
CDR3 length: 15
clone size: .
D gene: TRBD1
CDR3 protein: CASSLSWTGSYGYTF
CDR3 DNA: TGTGCCAGCAGCCTCTCCTGGACAGGGAGCTATGGCTACACCTTC

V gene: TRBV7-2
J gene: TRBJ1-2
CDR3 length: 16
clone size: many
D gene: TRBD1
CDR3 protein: CASSLDRGGGIGGYTF
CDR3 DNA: TGTGCCAGCAGCCTAGACAGGGGAGGGGGCATTGGTGGCTACACCTTC

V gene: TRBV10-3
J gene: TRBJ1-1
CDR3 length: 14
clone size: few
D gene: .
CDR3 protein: CAISESNGVPRAFF
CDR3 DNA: TGTGCCATCAGTGAGTCTAACGGGGTGCCCCGAGCTTTCTTT

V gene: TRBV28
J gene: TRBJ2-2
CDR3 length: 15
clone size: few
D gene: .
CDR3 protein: CASSRARGATGELFF
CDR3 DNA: TGTGCCAGCAGTAGAGCCAGGGGAGCAACCGGGGAGCTGTTTTTT

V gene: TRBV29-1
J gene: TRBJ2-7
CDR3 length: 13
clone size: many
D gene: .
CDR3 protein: CSVEEGRPYEQYF
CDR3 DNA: TGCAGCGTTGAAGAGGGACGGCCCTACGAGCAGTACTTC

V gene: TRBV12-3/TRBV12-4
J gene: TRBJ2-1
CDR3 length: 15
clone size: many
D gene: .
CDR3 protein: CASTPGSGPYNEQFF
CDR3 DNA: TGTGCCAGCACCCCCGGTAGCGGTCCCTACAATGAGCAGTTCTTC

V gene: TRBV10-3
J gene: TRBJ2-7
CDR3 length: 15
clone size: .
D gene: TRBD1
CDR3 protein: CAISGGQGATYEQYF
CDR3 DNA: TGTGCCATCAGTGGGGGACAGGGGGCGACCTACGAGCAGTACTTC

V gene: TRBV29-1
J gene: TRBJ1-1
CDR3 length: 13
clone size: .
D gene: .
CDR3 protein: CSVDRGLNTEAFF
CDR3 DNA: TGCAGCGTTGATCGTGGCTTGAACACTGAAGCTTTCTTT

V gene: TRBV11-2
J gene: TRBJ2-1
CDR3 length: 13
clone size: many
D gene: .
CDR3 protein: CASSLHGYNEQFF
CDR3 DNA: TGTGCCAGCAGCTTACACGGATACAATGAGCAGTTCTTC

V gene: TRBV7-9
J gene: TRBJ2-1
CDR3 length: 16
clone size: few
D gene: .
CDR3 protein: CASSPSGTRNHNEQFF
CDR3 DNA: TGTGCCAGCAGCCCAAGCGGTACCCGAAACCACAATGAGCAGTTCTTC

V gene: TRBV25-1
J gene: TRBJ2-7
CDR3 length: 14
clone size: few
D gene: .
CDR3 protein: CASSEVGATYEQYF
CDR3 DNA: TGTGCCAGCAGTGAAGTAGGTGCGACCTACGAGCAGTACTTC

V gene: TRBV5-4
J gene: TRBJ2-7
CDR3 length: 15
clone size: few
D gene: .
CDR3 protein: CASSFAPQGSYEQYF
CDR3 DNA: TGTGCCAGCAGCTTTGCCCCGCAGGGCTCCTACGAGCAGTACTTC

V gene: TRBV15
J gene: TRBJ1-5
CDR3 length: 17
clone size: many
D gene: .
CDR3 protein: CATSYGRNHGRNQPQHF
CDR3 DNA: TGTGCCACCAGCTACGGCAGGAACCACGGTCGGAATCAGCCCCAGCATTTT

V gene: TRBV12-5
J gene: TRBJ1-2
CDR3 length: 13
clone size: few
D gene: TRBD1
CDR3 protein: CASGPEGANGYTF
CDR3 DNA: TGTGCTAGTGGGCCAGAGGGGGCAAATGGCTACACCTTC

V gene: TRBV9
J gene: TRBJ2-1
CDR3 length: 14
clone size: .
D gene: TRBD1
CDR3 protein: CASSAPRTGGEQFF
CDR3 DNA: TGTGCCAGCAGTGCACCTAGGACAGGGGGGGAGCAGTTCTTC